The rows below give T cell receptor beta chains drawn from one sample of a study of blood T cell repertoires in COVID-19. Only in-frame clones appear in the TCRdb table, and some are missing; sequencing was by immunoSEQ multiplex PCR. This sample has approximately 200,000 clones, with 90% to 95% found just once. The material sequenced was peripheral blood. Source of these receptors: a man younger than 45 with COVID-19, enrolled during active disease. Each CDR3 is given without its conserved first and last residue.

v_gene,j_gene,CDR3aa
TRBV5-1,TRBJ2-5,ASSLQTDSLYQETQY
TRBV30,TRBJ1-1,AWNRRSTRRAGGSF
TRBV6-5,TRBJ1-5,ASSGGVESNQPQH
TRBV6-5,TRBJ1-6,ASSKIDRVNSPLH
TRBV19,TRBJ1-2,ASSSQDRANYGYT
TRBV3-1/TRBV3-2,TRBJ2-3,ASSRLVAGGPGDTQY
TRBV3-1/TRBV3-2,TRBJ2-1,ASSQDWADYNEQF
TRBV7-9,TRBJ1-1,ASSSSFSTGHDTEAF
TRBV19,TRBJ1-4,ASTTKRMASTNEKLF
TRBV5-1,TRBJ2-2,ASSWGLEDTGELF
TRBV11-2,TRBJ2-1,ASSFSGGTIYNEQF
TRBV19,TRBJ1-2,ASSSGQERDGYT
TRBV5-1,TRBJ1-1,ASRQDTGNTEAF
TRBV24-1,TRBJ2-1,ATSDGQGAYNEQF
TRBV18,TRBJ1-2,ASSRGTGGRYGYT
TRBV5-6,TRBJ2-7,ASSFITGQGDLYEQY
TRBV5-1,TRBJ2-5,ASSVTRAEKETQY
TRBV6-1,TRBJ1-3,ASSAWAITSGNTIY
TRBV11-2,TRBJ2-1,ASSFSGGQF
TRBV4-1,TRBJ1-4,ASSQVRSRTGPSEKLF
TRBV18,TRBJ1-6,ASSPGTGASSYNSPLH
TRBV10-3,TRBJ2-7,AISEWGGEYEQY
TRBV29-1,TRBJ1-6,SVGSGGPRSPLH
TRBV19,TRBJ2-1,ASSSRTGGGNEQF
TRBV7-3,TRBJ1-1,ASSLSGGRSYMNTEAF
TRBV7-9,TRBJ2-7,ASSLTDRPYEQY
TRBV11-3,TRBJ2-1,ASSLARGAYNEQF
TRBV11-1,TRBJ1-3,ASSQGQVISGNTIY
TRBV12-3/TRBV12-4,TRBJ1-5,ASSLRDREEH
TRBV30,TRBJ2-7,AWSVDRGSEQY
TRBV7-9,TRBJ1-1,ASSLAEGEGAPEAF
TRBV27,TRBJ1-5,ASSLVRGDGNQPQH
TRBV5-1,TRBJ2-5,ASSFPVNRTGIGETQY
TRBV3-1/TRBV3-2,TRBJ2-3,ASSQAGGAIDTQY
TRBV9,TRBJ2-5,ASSVASSGAQETQY
TRBV24-1,TRBJ1-4,ATSEVQRDEKLF
TRBV11-2,TRBJ2-7,ASSILARAEQY
TRBV13,TRBJ2-5,ASNHLRGNQETQY
TRBV4-2,TRBJ2-7,ASSQVSGSSYEQY
TRBV11-2,TRBJ2-7,ASSPGQGLTYEQY
TRBV6-5,TRBJ2-1,ASSYSPTSGVNEQF
TRBV19,TRBJ1-5,ASSMVLVWQGRNQPQH
TRBV5-1,TRBJ2-3,ASSLIMGGPDTQY
TRBV19,TRBJ1-5,ASSMGLIQPQH
TRBV5-1,TRBJ1-2,ASRLGGTAYGYT
TRBV12-3/TRBV12-4,TRBJ1-3,ASSFSEGNTIY
TRBV29-1,TRBJ1-1,SVQAGDTEAF
TRBV11-3,TRBJ1-2,ASSLEVVRDRGSYT
TRBV30,TRBJ1-5,AWRGQADQPQH
TRBV7-2,TRBJ2-2,ASSQNTGTATGELF
TRBV5-1,TRBJ1-1,ASSFFQGKNTEAF
TRBV3-1/TRBV3-2,TRBJ1-2,ASSQVFGTGGHYGYT
TRBV5-1,TRBJ2-1,ASSLGTGDNEQF
TRBV18,TRBJ1-1,ASTGHLNTEAF
TRBV7-2,TRBJ2-1,ASSPGWGRDEQF